What follows are 20 T cell receptor beta chains derived from one specimen sequenced in a study of cytomegalovirus exposure and HLA in healthy donors. Amplification used 60 Vbeta primers and 13 Jbeta primers. Clones were read by immunoSEQ multiplex PCR, and TCRdb kept only the in-frame ones, dropping some. The data contain 170,000 or so clones, 75% to 85% of them seen just once; the ten biggest clones take up nearly 6.5%. The sequenced material came from PBMCs. The receptors stem from a man aged 50 to 60 in good health and CMV-seropositive.

V usage is TRBV4-2 and J usage is TRBJ1-5; D is perhaps TRBD1 (6 bases). The CDR3 is 15 amino acids. Germline V gene sequence: CDR1 LGHNA, CDR2 YNFKEQ. V shed 3 bases and J shed 5 bases, with 14 bases lying between them. This chain's CDR3 is CASSQRQERDQPQHF. CDR3 sequence (DNA): TGTGCCAGCAGCCAGAGACAGGAGCGCGATCAGCCCCAGCATTTT.

V gene TRBV6-1 combines with J gene TRBJ2-3, with a weak D call TRBD1 (6 bases). Germline CDR1 reads MNHNS; CDR2 reads SASEGT. Trimming removed 1 base from V and 7 bases from J, with 18 bases in between. The CDR3 runs 16 residues. CDR3 region: CASSEVPPPGHNTQYF. CDR3 nucleotide sequence: TGTGCCAGCAGTGAAGTCCCTCCTCCGGGACATAATACGCAGTATTTT.

This rearrangement joins TRBV6-6 to TRBJ2-3, with D possibly being TRBD2 (5 bases). The CDR3 is made up of 16 amino acids. V was cut by 0 bases and J by 4 bases, with 14 bases left in between. Germline V CDR1 and CDR2: MNHNY, SVGAGI (reference sequence). The CDR3 region is CASSYSLGGFSDTQYF. The CDR3 DNA follows: TGTGCCAGCAGTTACTCGCTGGGCGGGTTCTCAGATACGCAGTATTTT.

This clone was found once. The chain is built from TRBV6-4 and TRBJ2-7; 7 nucleotides align to TRBD2. J gave up 2 bases and V 3 bases, and 10 bases lay outside the gene matches. CDR3 length equals 16 residues. The V gene's germline CDR1 is MRHNA and CDR2 SNTAGT. The CDR3 spells CASSDVWTSWAYEQYV. The CDR3, as DNA: TGTGCCAGCAGTGATGTCTGGACTAGTTGGGCCTACGAGCAGTACGTC.

V usage is TRBV5-1 and J usage is TRBJ2-6; D is ambiguous. Trimming pared 0 bases from V and 1 base from J, leaving 5 bases between. Germline loops: CDR1 SGHRS, CDR2 YFSETQ. This CDR3 region has 15 residues. The CDR3 region is CASSLDQSGANVLTF. The DNA of the CDR3 is TGCGCCAGCAGCTTGGACCAGTCTGGGGCCAACGTCCTGACTTTC.

This chain connects TRBV6-1 to TRBJ2-7; D unresolved. V gave up 5 bases and J gave up 6 bases, with 8 bases separating them. From germline, CDR1 is MNHNS and CDR2 SASEGT. The CDR3 has 11 residues. The CDR3 nucleotides read TGTGCCAGCAGTCTCGGAGTCGAGCAGTACTTC. Protein sequence: CASSLGVEQYF.

V gene TRBV19 combines with J gene TRBJ2-7, with 8 bases identical to TRBD1. CDR3 length: 13 residues. The germline CDR1 and CDR2 sequences are LNHDA and SQIVND (reference sequence). J was trimmed by 6 bases and V by 5 bases; bases with no gene match: 6. The CDR3 DNA reads TGTGCCAGTAGTGCACAAACAGGGGGCGAGCAGTACGTC. Protein: CASSAQTGGEQYV.

The chain carries TRBV14 and TRBJ1-1; D remains ambiguous. Germline-derived CDR1 and CDR2 are SGHDN and FVKESK. Trimming cost V 0 bases and J 3 bases, with 11 bases left between them. The CDR3 contains 15 residues. CDR3 protein: CASSQDWPQYTEAFF. CDR3 sequence (DNA): TGTGCCAGCAGCCAAGATTGGCCACAGTACACTGAAGCTTTCTTT.

J is TRBJ2-5 and V is TRBV6-5; D is ambiguous. Per the germline V gene, CDR1 is MNHEY and CDR2 is SVGAGI. Trimming took off 4 bases at V and 3 bases at J, with 9 bases between the two ends. The CDR3 extends over 13 amino acids. The CDR3 DNA follows: TGTGCCAGCAGTTGGCACAAAGAAGAGACCCAGTACTTC. Its protein product is CASSWHKEETQYF.

The genes are TRBV5-1 and TRBJ2-1, with D maybe TRBD1 (7 bases). V was cut by 0 bases and J by 8 bases, with 12 bases left in between. CDR3 length: 14 amino acids. CDR1 and CDR2 (germline): SGHRS, YFSETQ. The CDR3 spells CASSLVRGTDEQFF. The CDR3 nucleotides are TGCGCCAGCAGCTTGGTCCGGGGGACAGATGAGCAGTTCTTC.

The rearrangement links TRBV10-2 to TRBJ2-1; 15 bases are a match to TRBD2. J was trimmed by 7 bases and V by 3 bases; bases with no gene match: 4. This CDR3 has 16 residues. Per germline, CDR1 WSHSY and CDR2 SAAADI. CDR3 bases: TGCGCCAGCAGTGACCGGACTAGCGGGAGGGGGAATGAGCAGTTCTTC. It is translated as CASSDRTSGRGNEQFF.

This clone was observed a handful of times. The chain employs TRBV11-3 and TRBJ1-3, with 8 bases matching TRBD1. The V gene end was trimmed by 5 bases and the J gene end by 2 bases; junction bases not matched to a gene: 14. CDR3 length: 18 amino acids. Germline V gene sequence: CDR1 SGHNT, CDR2 YENEEA. The CDR3 DNA is TGTGCCAGCAGCCCTTATGGGGCCTTGGACAGGGCTGGAAACACCATATATTTT. Its translation: CASSPYGALDRAGNTIYF.

The chain carries TRBV11-2 and TRBJ2-5, with TRBD2 matching over 12 bases. Germline V gene sequence: CDR1 SGHAT, CDR2 FQNNGV. The length of the CDR3 is 17 residues. The junction had 8 bases not matched to a gene; V was cut back by 4 bases and J by 2 bases. In nucleotides, the CDR3 is TGTGCCAGCAGCTGGGGGCGACTAGCGGGGGTTCAAGAGACCCAGTACTTC. Translated, it gives CASSWGRLAGVQETQYF.

Turning to this clone: At the DNA level, this CDR3 is encoded by other sequences in the same sample as well. The chain has TRBV19 and TRBJ1-5; D is ambiguous. Per the germline V gene, CDR1 is LNHDA and CDR2 is SQIVND (reference sequence). There are 15 residues in the CDR3. Trimming pared 1 base from V and 1 base from J, leaving 8 bases between. The CDR3 coding sequence is TGTGCCAGTAGTATAGGAGGCGGGAGCAATCAGCCCCAGCATTTT. Translating it yields CASSIGGGSNQPQHF.

The chain links TRBV6-5 to TRBJ2-4, with a possible D match to TRBD2 (5 bases). The CDR3 length is 14 residues. From germline, CDR1 is MNHEY and CDR2 SVGAGI. Trimming cost V 5 bases and J 6 bases, with 14 bases left between them. CDR3 bases: TGTGCCAGCAGTCCTAACGGACTGGGAAACATTCAGTACTTC. Protein: CASSPNGLGNIQYF.

V usage is TRBV16 and J usage is TRBJ2-1; TRBD2 aligns across 9 bases. The germline gives CDR1 KGHSY, CDR2 FQNENV. CDR3 length equals 15 residues. With V trimmed by 2 bases and J by 6 bases, 5 bases remained unmatched. The CDR3 protein is CASSQSQGLANEQFF. The CDR3 DNA reads TGTGCCAGCAGCCAAAGCCAGGGACTAGCCAATGAGCAGTTCTTC.

The gene calls are TRBV5-1 and TRBJ2-1; TRBD2 matches at 14 bases. The junction had 11 bases not matched to a gene; V was cut back by 5 bases and J by 10 bases. The germline V gene encodes CDR1 SGHRS and CDR2 YFSETQ. This CDR3 spans 16 amino acids. The CDR3, as DNA: TGCGCCAGCAGACATGCCGGGACTAGCGGGAGTCGGGAGCAGTTCTTC. Its translation: CASRHAGTSGSREQFF.

The rearrangement links TRBV19 to TRBJ1-2; TRBD1 is a possible D gene (5 bases). The germline CDR1 and CDR2 sequences are LNHDA and SQIVND (reference sequence). The CDR3 runs 15 residues. V dropped 7 bases and J dropped 2 bases, with 17 bases sitting between them. CDR3 residues: CASTMGRPQNYGYTF. The CDR3, as DNA: TGTGCCAGTACCATGGGGCGGCCCCAGAACTATGGCTACACCTTC.

This clone was counted between two and nine times. V and J are TRBV4-1 and TRBJ2-7; 8 bases are a match to TRBD2. This CDR3 contains 15 residues. Germline V CDR1 and CDR2: MGHRA, YSYEKL. The trim removed 1 base at V and 4 bases at J, leaving 6 bases unmatched. The CDR3 loop is CASSQGPAGAYEQYV. CDR3 DNA: TGCGCCAGCAGCCAAGGTCCAGCGGGAGCTTACGAGCAGTACGTC.

CDR3 in amino acids: CASSLSGGFNEGYTF. CDR3 DNA sequence: TGTGCCAGCAGTTTAAGCGGGGGGTTTAATGAGGGCTACACCTTC. This chain joins TRBV27 and TRBJ1-2; TRBD1 might be the D (5 bases). Germline-derived CDR1 and CDR2 are MNHEY and SMNVEV (reference sequence). The CDR3 totals 15 residues. Trimming cost V 2 bases and J 8 bases, with 18 bases left between them.